The next 8 T cell receptor beta chains were all read from a single sample in a study of control samples from healthy donors and cancer patients (dated by TCRdb to the early 2020s). Library preparation was by the immunoSEQ multiplex PCR assay. Not all clones reach the TCRdb copy of this immuneACCESS table, which keeps in-frame sequences only. Checked studies attribute under half of the gap to unresolved V genes and leave the rest unexplained. This sample lists approximately 97,000 clones; about 86% were detected once. 13% to 15% of the sample is held by the ten biggest clonotypes. The material sequenced was blood. The source is a man aged 25 to 45 in good health.

The chain recombines TRBV5-6 with TRBJ2-2; 7 bases align to TRBD2. This CDR3 has 14 residues. CDR1 SGHDT and CDR2 YYEEEE come from the germline V gene. V gave up 0 bases and J gave up 7 bases; unmatched junction bases: 3. CDR3 residues: CASSLGRGDGELFF. In DNA, the CDR3 is TGTGCCAGCAGCTTGGGCCGGGGGGACGGGGAGCTGTTTTTT.

This chain joins TRBV19 and TRBJ1-2; no clear D gene. The germline gives CDR1 LNHDA, CDR2 SQIVND (reference sequence). The CDR3 spans 16 residues. Trimming removed 7 bases from V and 1 base from J, with 19 bases in between. CDR3 sequence: CASTTRRATHNYGYTF. CDR3 DNA: TGTGCCAGTACCACAAGACGAGCCACCCATAACTATGGCTACACCTTC. The full variable domain, completed using reference TRBV19 and TRBJ1-2, is DGGITQSPKYLFRKEGQNVTLSCEQNLNHDAMYWYRQDPGQGLRLIYYSQIVNDFQKGDIAEGYSVSREKKESFPLTVTSAQKNPTAFYLCASTTRRATHNYGYTFGSGTRLTVV.

The chain recombines TRBV6-5 with TRBJ2-2; a possible D gene is TRBD2 (5 bases). The V end lost 10 bases, the J end lost 4 bases, and 10 bases lay between the germline ends. CDR1 is MNHEY, CDR2 SVGAGI, per germline. The CDR3 is made up of 12 amino acids. The CDR3 is CANGLFTGELFF. The CDR3 coding sequence is TGTGCCAACGGACTGTTCACCGGGGAGCTGTTTTTT.

The chain couples TRBV27 to TRBJ1-2, with 7 positions matching TRBD1. Trimming took 7 bases from V and 7 from J; bases not matched to a gene: 12. Germline-derived CDR1 and CDR2 are MNHEY and SMNVEV (reference sequence). This CDR3 has 14 amino acids. Written as DNA, the CDR3 is TGTGCCAGCACGACGGCAGGGGGGGAGTTTGGCTACACCTTC. Its protein is CASTTAGGEFGYTF.

This clone appeared a few times. The chain recombines TRBV4-1 with TRBJ2-1; D not certain. Germline-derived CDR1 and CDR2 are MGHRA and YSYEKL. The CDR3 spans 16 residues. Trimming took off 5 bases at V and 2 bases at J, with 16 bases between the two ends. In DNA form, the CDR3 reads TGCGCCAGCAGCGGTGGTTTTGTATCGGCCTACAATGAGCAGTTCTTC. The encoded protein is CASSGGFVSAYNEQFF.

This sequence joins TRBV6-2 or TRBV6-3 and TRBJ1-1, with 7 bases that match TRBD1. CDR3 length equals 16 residues. The V gene end was trimmed by 0 bases and the J gene end by 0 bases; junction bases not matched to a gene: 4. Germline V gene sequence: CDR1 MNHEY, CDR2 SVGEGT. The CDR3: CASSYSPGQLNTEAFF. CDR3 sequence (DNA): TGTGCCAGCAGTTACTCGCCGGGACAGCTGAACACTGAAGCTTTCTTT.

V gene TRBV12-3 or TRBV12-4 combines with J gene TRBJ1-2, with a tentative D call TRBD1 (5 bases). The CDR3 spans 13 residues. Trimming took off 6 bases at V and 4 bases at J, with 12 bases between the two ends. The CDR3 sequence is CASSPGAGYGYTF. The DNA for the CDR3 is TGTGCCAGCAGCCCCGGGGCCGGCTATGGCTACACCTTC.

The chain carries TRBV7-3 and TRBJ2-1; possible D gene TRBD2, 5 bases. The CDR3 loop spans 15 amino acids. The germline V gene encodes CDR1 SGHTA and CDR2 FQGTGA. V was shortened by 4 bases and J by 0 bases, with 10 bases between the two germline ends. CDR3 protein: CASSSGSSSYNEQFF. DNA for the CDR3: TGTGCCAGCAGCTCGGGGTCCAGCTCCTACAATGAGCAGTTCTTC.